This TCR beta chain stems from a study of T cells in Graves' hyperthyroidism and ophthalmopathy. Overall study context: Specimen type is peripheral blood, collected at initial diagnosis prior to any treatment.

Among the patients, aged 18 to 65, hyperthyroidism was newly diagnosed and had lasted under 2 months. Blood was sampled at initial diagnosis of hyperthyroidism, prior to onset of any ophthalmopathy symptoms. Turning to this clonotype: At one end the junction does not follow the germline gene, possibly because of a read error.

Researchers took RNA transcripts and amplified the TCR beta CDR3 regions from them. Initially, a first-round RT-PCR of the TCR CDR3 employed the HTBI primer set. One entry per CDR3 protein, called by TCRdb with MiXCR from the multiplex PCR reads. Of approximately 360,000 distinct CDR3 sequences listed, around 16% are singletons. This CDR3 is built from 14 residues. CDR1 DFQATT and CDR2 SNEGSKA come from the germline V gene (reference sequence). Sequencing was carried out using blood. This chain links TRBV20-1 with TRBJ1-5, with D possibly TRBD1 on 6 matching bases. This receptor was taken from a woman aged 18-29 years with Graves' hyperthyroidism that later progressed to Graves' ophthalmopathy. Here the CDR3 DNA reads TGCAGCGCTACGTCCGGGACACATAATCAGCCCCAGCATTTT. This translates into CSATSGTHNQPQHF.